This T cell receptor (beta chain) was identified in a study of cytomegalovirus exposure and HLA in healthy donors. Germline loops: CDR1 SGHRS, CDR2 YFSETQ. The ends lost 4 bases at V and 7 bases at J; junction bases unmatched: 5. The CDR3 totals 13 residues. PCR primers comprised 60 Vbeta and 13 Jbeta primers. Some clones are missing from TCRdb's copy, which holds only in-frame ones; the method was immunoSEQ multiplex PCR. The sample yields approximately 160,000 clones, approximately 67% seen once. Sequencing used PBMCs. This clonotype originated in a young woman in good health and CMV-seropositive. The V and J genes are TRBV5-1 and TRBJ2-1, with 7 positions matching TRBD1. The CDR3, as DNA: TGCGCCAGCAGCCTCCCACAGGGGAATGAGCAGTTCTTC. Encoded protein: CASSLPQGNEQFF.